This is a list of T cell receptor beta chains from one sample in a study of blood T cell repertoires in COVID-19. The repertoire was sequenced with immunoSEQ multiplex PCR; TCRdb's copy has only in-frame clones and lacks some. The sample has approximately 150,000 clones, around four fifths seen once; the top ten hold under 5.5%. The sample consisted of peripheral blood. These receptors were collected from a human donor in a cohort sampled during active COVID-19. Both conserved end residues are part of each CDR3. D genes are given only for firm matches. A row's size may be missing; if present it is once, few, many or a size class.

V: TRBV11-2
D: TRBD1
size: .
J: TRBJ1-6
CDR3: CASSLETGGSSPLHF
DNA: TGTGCCAGCAGCTTAGAAACAGGGGGGAGTTCACCCCTCCACTTT

V: TRBV7-3
D: TRBD1
size: .
J: TRBJ2-5
CDR3: CASSLGTGRQETQYF
DNA: TGTGCCAGCAGCTTAGGGACAGGACGCCAAGAGACCCAGTACTTC

V: TRBV28
D: .
size: .
J: TRBJ1-1
CDR3: CAIKGGKENTEAFF
DNA: TGTGCCATCAAAGGGGGTAAGGAGAACACTGAAGCTTTCTTT

V: TRBV5-1
D: .
size: .
J: TRBJ2-1
CDR3: CASSWGEGYNEQFF
DNA: TGCGCCAGCAGCTGGGGCGAAGGCTACAATGAGCAGTTCTTC

V: TRBV7-9
D: TRBD2
size: .
J: TRBJ2-1
CDR3: CASSLAGTREYNEQFF
DNA: TGTGCCAGCAGCTTAGCCGGGACTAGGGAGTACAATGAGCAGTTCTTC

V: TRBV6-6
D: TRBD1
size: .
J: TRBJ1-6
CDR3: CASSSEQGWNSPLHF
DNA: TGTGCCAGCAGTTCCGAACAGGGGTGGAATTCACCCCTCCACTTT

V: TRBV3-1/TRBV3-2
D: TRBD1
size: .
J: TRBJ1-2
CDR3: CASSPRTGGWYGYTF
DNA: TGTGCCAGCAGCCCACGGACAGGGGGCTGGTATGGCTACACCTTC

V: TRBV7-2
D: .
size: .
J: TRBJ1-6
CDR3: CASSLGGGVHNSPLHF
DNA: TGTGCCAGCAGCTTAGGTGGAGGGGTGCATAATTCACCCCTCCACTTT

V: TRBV9
D: TRBD2
size: .
J: TRBJ2-7
CDR3: CASSVGGGGSPYEQYF
DNA: TGTGCCAGCAGCGTAGGGGGCGGGGGGTCTCCCTACGAGCAGTACTTC

V: TRBV5-1
D: .
size: .
J: TRBJ2-3
CDR3: CASSLARDWSTDTQYF
DNA: TGCGCCAGCAGCTTGGCCAGGGACTGGAGCACAGATACGCAGTATTTT

V: TRBV7-9
D: .
size: .
J: TRBJ2-2
CDR3: CASTPVKQGILTGELFF
DNA: TGTGCCAGCACCCCAGTAAAGCAGGGGATCCTCACCGGGGAGCTGTTTTTT

V: TRBV3-1/TRBV3-2
D: .
size: .
J: TRBJ2-2
CDR3: CASSQEVRKPGELFF
DNA: TGTGCCAGCAGCCAAGAAGTTAGAAAACCCGGGGAGCTGTTTTTT

V: TRBV7-2
D: TRBD2
size: few
J: TRBJ2-5
CDR3: CASSPSIAGGSKTQYF
DNA: TGTGCCAGCAGCCCGTCGATAGCGGGGGGAAGTAAGACCCAGTACTTC

V: TRBV7-8
D: TRBD2
size: .
J: TRBJ2-3
CDR3: CASSSWTSGQNTDTQYF
DNA: TGTGCCAGCAGCTCCTGGACTAGCGGGCAAAACACAGATACGCAGTATTTT

V: TRBV5-1
D: TRBD1
size: few
J: TRBJ1-1
CDR3: CASSPQGLGTEAFF
DNA: TGCGCCAGCAGCCCACAGGGGTTGGGCACTGAAGCTTTCTTT

V: TRBV11-3
D: .
size: .
J: TRBJ2-1
CDR3: CASSTRANEQFF
DNA: TGTGCCAGCAGCACGAGAGCCAATGAGCAGTTCTTC

V: TRBV15
D: .
size: .
J: TRBJ1-5
CDR3: CATSRDLGTGQPQHF
DNA: TGTGCCACCAGCAGAGATTTGGGAACAGGTCAGCCCCAGCATTTT

V: TRBV3-1/TRBV3-2
D: TRBD1
size: .
J: TRBJ2-6
CDR3: CASSQSTGAGANVLTF
DNA: TGTGCCAGCAGCCAGTCTACAGGGGCTGGGGCCAACGTCCTGACTTTC

V: TRBV3-1/TRBV3-2
D: .
size: once
J: TRBJ2-3
CDR3: CASSQGGGATDTQYF
DNA: TGTGCCAGCAGCCAAGGAGGGGGGGCCACAGATACGCAGTATTTT

V: TRBV18
D: TRBD1
size: .
J: TRBJ1-1
CDR3: CASSPNRQGNTEAFF
DNA: TGTGCCAGCTCACCCAATCGACAGGGGAACACTGAAGCTTTCTTT

V: TRBV4-2
D: .
size: .
J: TRBJ1-1
CDR3: CASSQDSQGWDTEAFF
DNA: TGTGCCAGCAGCCAAGACTCCCAGGGTTGGGACACTGAAGCTTTCTTT

V: TRBV5-1
D: TRBD1
size: .
J: TRBJ2-7
CDR3: CASSPRTGGDEQYF
DNA: TGCGCCAGCAGCCCCCGGACAGGGGGGGACGAGCAGTACTTC

V: TRBV24-1
D: TRBD2
size: .
J: TRBJ2-3
CDR3: CATSDRTPTSGGITDTQYF
DNA: TGTGCCACCAGTGACCGCACCCCTACTAGCGGGGGGATCACAGATACGCAGTATTTT

V: TRBV2
D: .
size: .
J: TRBJ2-3
CDR3: CASSVSGSLDTQYF
DNA: TGTGCCAGCAGTGTCTCGGGGTCCCTTGATACGCAGTATTTT

V: TRBV11-2
D: .
size: .
J: TRBJ2-1
CDR3: CASSLGVPRYNEQFF
DNA: TGTGCCAGCAGCTTGGGAGTCCCGAGGTATAATGAGCAGTTCTTC

V: TRBV2
D: TRBD1
size: .
J: TRBJ1-5
CDR3: CASNTQGASSNQPQHF
DNA: TGTGCCAGCAACACTCAGGGGGCTAGTAGCAATCAGCCCCAGCATTTT

V: TRBV28
D: .
size: .
J: TRBJ1-1
CDR3: CASSFGGFEAFF
DNA: TGTGCCAGCAGTTTCGGCGGGTTCGAAGCTTTCTTT

V: TRBV19
D: .
size: once
J: TRBJ1-2
CDR3: CASSMDRGSVESYTF
DNA: TGTGCCAGTAGTATGGACAGAGGCTCTGTTGAGAGCTACACCTTC

V: TRBV25-1
D: TRBD2
size: .
J: TRBJ2-1
CDR3: CASSVFLAGSSNEQFF
DNA: TGTGCCAGCAGTGTCTTTCTAGCGGGTTCATCCAATGAGCAGTTCTTC

V: TRBV3-1/TRBV3-2
D: TRBD1
size: once
J: TRBJ1-5
CDR3: CASSHSDRGSNQPQHF
DNA: TGTGCCAGCAGCCATTCCGACAGGGGATCTAATCAGCCCCAGCATTTT

V: TRBV4-2
D: .
size: .
J: TRBJ1-1
CDR3: CASSHPQNWGQNTEAFF
DNA: TGTGCCAGCAGCCACCCACAGAACTGGGGGCAGAACACTGAAGCTTTCTTT

V: TRBV6-1
D: TRBD1
size: few
J: TRBJ1-1
CDR3: CASSEFQQGAGWMKAFF
DNA: TGTGCCAGCAGTGAATTCCAGCAGGGGGCAGGCTGGATGAAAGCTTTCTTT

V: TRBV2
D: TRBD1
size: few
J: TRBJ2-2
CDR3: CASNKDRVNTGELFF
DNA: TGTGCCAGCAATAAGGACAGGGTGAACACCGGGGAGCTGTTTTTT

V: TRBV18
D: .
size: .
J: TRBJ2-5
CDR3: CASSRGRDSETQYF
DNA: TGTGCCAGCTCCAGGGGCAGAGATTCGGAGACCCAGTACTTC

V: TRBV6-2/TRBV6-3
D: TRBD2
size: .
J: TRBJ2-5
CDR3: CASSLTSGQETQYF
DNA: TGTGCCAGCAGTTTGACTAGCGGCCAAGAGACCCAGTACTTC

V: TRBV11-1
D: TRBD1
size: .
J: TRBJ1-2
CDR3: CASTQTPGQGNGYTF
DNA: TGTGCCAGCACCCAAACTCCGGGACAGGGGAATGGCTACACCTTC

V: TRBV7-2
D: TRBD2
size: .
J: TRBJ2-2
CDR3: CASRPPGGTGELFF
DNA: TGTGCCAGCAGGCCGCCGGGGGGCACCGGGGAGCTGTTTTTT

V: TRBV4-1
D: TRBD2
size: once
J: TRBJ2-1
CDR3: CASSHIGGGGTYNEQFF
DNA: TGCGCCAGCAGCCATATAGGTGGCGGGGGGACCTACAATGAGCAGTTCTTC

V: TRBV11-2
D: .
size: .
J: TRBJ2-2
CDR3: CASSHRGGNTGELFF
DNA: TGTGCCAGCAGCCACAGGGGAGGTAACACCGGGGAGCTGTTTTTT

V: TRBV6-1
D: .
size: many
J: TRBJ2-2
CDR3: CASSEALGGRGTGELFF
DNA: TGTGCCAGCAGTGAAGCCCTGGGTGGCAGGGGCACCGGGGAGCTGTTTTTT

V: TRBV5-1
D: TRBD2
size: .
J: TRBJ2-2
CDR3: CASSSQGLAGVGDGAGELFF
DNA: TGCGCCAGCAGCTCCCAAGGACTAGCGGGAGTGGGTGATGGGGCCGGGGAGCTGTTTTTT

V: TRBV10-1
D: TRBD1
size: .
J: TRBJ1-1
CDR3: CASSSEQQGRMNTEAFF
DNA: TGCGCCAGCAGTTCCGAGCAACAGGGGAGGATGAACACTGAAGCTTTCTTT

V: TRBV11-2
D: .
size: .
J: TRBJ1-2
CDR3: CASSRGPLDYGYTF
DNA: TGTGCCAGCAGCCGAGGGCCGCTTGACTATGGCTACACCTTC